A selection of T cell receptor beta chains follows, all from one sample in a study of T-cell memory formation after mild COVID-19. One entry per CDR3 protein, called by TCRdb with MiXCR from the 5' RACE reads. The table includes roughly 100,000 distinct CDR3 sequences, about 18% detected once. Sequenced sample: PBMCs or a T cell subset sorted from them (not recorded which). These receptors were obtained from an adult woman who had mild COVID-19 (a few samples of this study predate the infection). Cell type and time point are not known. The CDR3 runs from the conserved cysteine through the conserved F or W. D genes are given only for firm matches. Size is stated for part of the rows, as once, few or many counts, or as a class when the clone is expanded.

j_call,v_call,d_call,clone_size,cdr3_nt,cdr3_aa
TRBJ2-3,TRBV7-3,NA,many,TGTGCCAGCAGCCCCCAACCTGGGGGGACTGGCACAGATACGCAGTATTTT,CASSPQPGGTGTDTQYF
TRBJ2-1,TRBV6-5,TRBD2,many,TGTGCCAGCGGACTAGCGATAAATGAGCAGTTCTTC,CASGLAINEQFF
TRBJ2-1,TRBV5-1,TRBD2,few,TGCGCCAGCGGGCGAGGGGACAGCGGGGGGGCCGGCAATGAGCAGTTCTTC,CASGRGDSGGAGNEQFF
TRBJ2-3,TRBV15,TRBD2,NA,TGTGCCACCAGCAGAATAGCGGGGGGAACATATACGCAGTATTTT,CATSRIAGGTYTQYF
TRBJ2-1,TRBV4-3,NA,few,TGCGCCAGCAGCCAAGGGAGACAGTTTAATGAGCAGTTCTTC,CASSQGRQFNEQFF
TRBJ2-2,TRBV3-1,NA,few,TGTGCCAGCAGCTCTGACTTCTCGAACACCGGGGAGCTGTTTTTT,CASSSDFSNTGELFF
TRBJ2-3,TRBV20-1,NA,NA,TGCAGTGCTAGAGATGTTGCAGAAAGCACAGATACGCAGTATTTT,CSARDVAESTDTQYF
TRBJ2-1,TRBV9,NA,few,TGTGCCAGCAGCGTCGGGGACTCGTACAATGAGCAGTTCTTC,CASSVGDSYNEQFF
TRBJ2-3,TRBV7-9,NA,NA,TGTGCCAGCAGCTTAGTAGGGGGATTAGACACAGATACGCAGTATTTT,CASSLVGGLDTDTQYF
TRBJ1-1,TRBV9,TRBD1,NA,TGTGCCAGCAGGGCTCCGGGACAGGGGATGAACACTGAAGCTTTCTTT,CASRAPGQGMNTEAFF
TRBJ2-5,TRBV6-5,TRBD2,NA,TGTGCCAGCAGAGGACTAGCGGGATACGAGACCCAGTACTTC,CASRGLAGYETQYF
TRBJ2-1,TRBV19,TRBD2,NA,TGTGCCAGTGGGAGCGGGGGTGAGCAGTTCTTC,CASGSGGEQFF
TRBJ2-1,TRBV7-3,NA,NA,TGTGCCAGCAGCTTAAATCCGGGGCATGAGCAGTTCTTC,CASSLNPGHEQFF